These T cell receptor beta chains were read from a single sample in a study of cytomegalovirus exposure and HLA in healthy donors. The method was immunoSEQ multiplex PCR; TCRdb's version includes in-frame clones alone and lacks a portion of them. The sample lists about 220,000 clones; 80% to 95% were seen once. Sample: PBMCs. These receptors came from a woman aged 18-35 years in good health and CMV-seronegative. Each CDR3 is given with its conserved first and last residue. The order of the fields is V gene, clone size, D gene, J gene, CDR3 DNA, CDR3 protein. A D gene is named only where the DNA matches it firmly. The size entry is marked missing in some rows and otherwise reads once, few, many or a size class.

>TRBV5-1|NA|NA|TRBJ1-1
TGCGCCAGCAGCTTGGGCAGGGGATCTGACACTGAAGCTTTCTTT
CASSLGRGSDTEAFF
>TRBV28|once|TRBD1|TRBJ1-5
TGTGCCAGCAGCCGAGACAGGGGTAGGAATCAGCCCCAGCATTTT
CASSRDRGRNQPQHF
>TRBV5-1|once|TRBD1|TRBJ2-7
TGCGCCAGCAGCTTGGTGGGGTTAACAGGGGACGAGCAGTACTTC
CASSLVGLTGDEQYF
>TRBV5-4|NA|NA|TRBJ2-5
TGTGCCAGCAGCTCTCCCTCCCAAGAGACCCAGTACTTC
CASSSPSQETQYF
>TRBV6-4|NA|TRBD1|TRBJ2-3
TGTGCCAGCAGTGACGGAGGGGGACAGGGTAGCACAGATACGCAGTATTTT
CASSDGGGQGSTDTQYF
>TRBV27|NA|NA|TRBJ2-7
TGTGCCAGCAGTTTTATCCCCTCGAGCACCCTAGGGGACGAGCAGTACTTC
CASSFIPSSTLGDEQYF
>TRBV28|NA|NA|TRBJ1-2
TGTGCCAGCAGCTCAAGGGGTTGGGGCTACACCTTC
CASSSRGWGYTF
>TRBV5-6|NA|TRBD2|TRBJ2-1
TGTGCCAGCAGCTCCTCCGTGTCTAGCGGTGTCTACAATGAGCAGTTCTTC
CASSSSVSSGVYNEQFF
>TRBV25-1|NA|NA|TRBJ2-4
TGTGCCAGCAGTGTGATCACCAGGGAGGGGGAGGCGAACATTCAGTACTTC
CASSVITREGEANIQYF
>TRBV5-1|NA|TRBD2|TRBJ2-1
TGCGCCAGCAGCTTCCGGACTAGCGGGAGGGGGAATGAGCAGTTCTTC
CASSFRTSGRGNEQFF